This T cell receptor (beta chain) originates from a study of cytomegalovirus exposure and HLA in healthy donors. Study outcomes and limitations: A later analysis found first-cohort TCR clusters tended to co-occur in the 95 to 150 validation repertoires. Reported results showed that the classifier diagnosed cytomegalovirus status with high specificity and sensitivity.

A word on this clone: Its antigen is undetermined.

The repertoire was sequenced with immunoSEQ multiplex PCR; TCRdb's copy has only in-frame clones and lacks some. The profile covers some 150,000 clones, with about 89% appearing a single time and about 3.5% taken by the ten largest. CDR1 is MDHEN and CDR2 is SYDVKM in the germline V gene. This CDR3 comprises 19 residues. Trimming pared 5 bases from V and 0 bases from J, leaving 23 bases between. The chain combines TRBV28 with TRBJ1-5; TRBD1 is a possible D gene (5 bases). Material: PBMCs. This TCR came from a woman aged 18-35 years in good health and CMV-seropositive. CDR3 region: CASSIPLGQTTYSNQPQHF. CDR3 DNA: TGTGCCAGCAGTATCCCCCTGGGGCAGACAACCTATAGCAATCAGCCCCAGCATTTT.